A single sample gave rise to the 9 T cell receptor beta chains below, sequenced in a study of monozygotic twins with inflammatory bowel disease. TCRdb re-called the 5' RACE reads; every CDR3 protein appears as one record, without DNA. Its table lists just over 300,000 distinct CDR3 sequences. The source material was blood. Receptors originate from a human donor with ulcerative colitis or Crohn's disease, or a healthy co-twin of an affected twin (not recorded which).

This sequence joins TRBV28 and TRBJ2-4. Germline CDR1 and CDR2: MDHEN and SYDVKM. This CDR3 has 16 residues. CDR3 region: CASSSQKTTAKNIQYF.

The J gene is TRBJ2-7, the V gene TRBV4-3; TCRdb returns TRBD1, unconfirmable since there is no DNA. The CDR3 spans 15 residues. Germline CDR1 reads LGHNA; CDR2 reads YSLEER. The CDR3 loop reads CASSRMTGTYYEQYF.

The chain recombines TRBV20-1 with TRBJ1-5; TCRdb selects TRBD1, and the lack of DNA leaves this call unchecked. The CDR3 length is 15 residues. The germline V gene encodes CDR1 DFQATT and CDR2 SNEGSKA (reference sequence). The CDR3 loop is CSARAQDNSNQPQHF.

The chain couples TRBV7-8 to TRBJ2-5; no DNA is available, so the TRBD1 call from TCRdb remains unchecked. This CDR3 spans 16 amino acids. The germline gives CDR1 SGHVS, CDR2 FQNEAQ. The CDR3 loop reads CASSSSRDRGGETQYF.

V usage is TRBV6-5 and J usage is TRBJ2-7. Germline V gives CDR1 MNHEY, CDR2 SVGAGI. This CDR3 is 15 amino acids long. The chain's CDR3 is CASSHPAGRSYEQYF.

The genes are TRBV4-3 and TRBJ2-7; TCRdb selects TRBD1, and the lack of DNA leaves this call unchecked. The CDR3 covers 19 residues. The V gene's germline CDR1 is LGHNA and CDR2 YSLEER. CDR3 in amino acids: CASSQEHPPGQNPLYEQYF.

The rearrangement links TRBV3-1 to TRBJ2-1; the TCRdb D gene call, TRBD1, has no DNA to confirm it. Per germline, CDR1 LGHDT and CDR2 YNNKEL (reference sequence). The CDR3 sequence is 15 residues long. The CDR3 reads CASSQGTGFSNEQFF.

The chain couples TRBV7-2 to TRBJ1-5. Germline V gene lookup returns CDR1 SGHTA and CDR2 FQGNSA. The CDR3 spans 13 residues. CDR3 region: CASSLGADQPQHF.

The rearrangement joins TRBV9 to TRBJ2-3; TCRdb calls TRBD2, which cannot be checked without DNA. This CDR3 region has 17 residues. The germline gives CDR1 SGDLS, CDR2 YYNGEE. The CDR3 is CASSTSPPGTFTDTQYF.